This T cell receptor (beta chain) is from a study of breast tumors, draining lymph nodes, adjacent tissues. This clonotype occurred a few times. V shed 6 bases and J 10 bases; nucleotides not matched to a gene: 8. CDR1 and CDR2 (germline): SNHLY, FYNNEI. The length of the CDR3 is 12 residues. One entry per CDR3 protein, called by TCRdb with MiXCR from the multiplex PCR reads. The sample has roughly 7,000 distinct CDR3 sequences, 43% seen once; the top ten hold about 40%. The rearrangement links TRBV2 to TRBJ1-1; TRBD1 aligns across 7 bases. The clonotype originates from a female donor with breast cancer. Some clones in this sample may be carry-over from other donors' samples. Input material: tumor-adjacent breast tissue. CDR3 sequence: CASSTRDRSAFF. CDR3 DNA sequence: TGTGCCAGCAGCACGAGGGACAGATCAGCTTTCTTT.